This T cell receptor (beta chain) appears in the sequencing data of a study of T cells in Graves' hyperthyroidism and ophthalmopathy. Amplified TCR beta CDR3 regions came from RNA transcripts. RT-PCR in the first round (using the HTBI primer set) targeted the TCR CDR3. Each CDR3 protein gets one entry after TCRdb re-called the multiplex PCR reads with MiXCR. In the table there are some 570,000 distinct CDR3 sequences, approximately 17% of which are singletons. The CDR3 runs 15 residues. The germline V gene encodes CDR1 SGHTA and CDR2 FQGNSA. V gave up 3 bases and J gave up 4 bases, with 14 bases separating them.

Sample: blood. The chain carries TRBV7-2 and TRBJ2-3, with TRBD2 as a possible D gene (6 bases). The clonotype was recovered from a young woman with Graves' ophthalmopathy. The CDR3 reads CASSLSSGFSDTQYF. As DNA, the CDR3 is TGTGCCAGCAGCTTGTCAAGCGGGTTCTCAGATACGCAGTATTTT.